Listed here is a single T cell receptor (beta chain). Antigen unknown. Using unique molecular identifiers, the investigators prepared the TCRbeta library. TCRdb used MiXCR to reprocess the PCR reads, holding one entry per CDR3 protein. The table includes about 120,000 distinct CDR3 sequences, about 9.3% detected once. There are 15 residues in the CDR3. Deletions cut 5 bases from V and 2 bases from J, with 14 bases between. Germline V CDR1 and CDR2: SGHAT, FQNNGV. The record originates from a study of T-cell reconstitution after alpha-beta-depleted transplantation in children. General study findings and limits: About two months after transplant, alpha-beta T cells reportedly came from several hundred expanded graft clones.

The chain links TRBV11-2 to TRBJ2-3, with D tentatively TRBD1 (5 bases). The TCR was taken from a boy aged 2 to 10 with acute lymphoblastic leukemia, due to receive a stem cell transplant. This material consisted of PBMCs, taken before TCRalphabeta/CD19-depleted stem cell transplant. The DNA for the CDR3 is TGTGCCAGCAGCAAAGGGGCTCCAGACACAGATACGCAGTATTTT. Amino acids: CASSKGAPDTDTQYF.